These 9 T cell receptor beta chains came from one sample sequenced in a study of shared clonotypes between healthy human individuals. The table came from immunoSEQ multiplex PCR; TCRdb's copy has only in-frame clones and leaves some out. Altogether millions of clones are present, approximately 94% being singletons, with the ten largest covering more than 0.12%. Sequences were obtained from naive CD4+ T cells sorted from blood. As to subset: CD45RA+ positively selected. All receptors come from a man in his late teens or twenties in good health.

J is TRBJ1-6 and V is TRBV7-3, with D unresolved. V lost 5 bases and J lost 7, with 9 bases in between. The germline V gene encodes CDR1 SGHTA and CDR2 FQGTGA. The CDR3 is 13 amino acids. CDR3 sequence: CASSIMMNSPLHF. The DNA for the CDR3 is TGTGCCAGCAGCATAATGATGAATTCACCCCTCCACTTT. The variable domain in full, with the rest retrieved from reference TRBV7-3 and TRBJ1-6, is GAGVSQTPSNKVTEKGKYVELRCDPISGHTALYWYRQSLGQGPEFLIYFQGTGAADDSGLPNDRFFAVRPEGSVSTLKIQRTERGDSAVYLCASSIMMNSPLHFGNGTRLTVT.

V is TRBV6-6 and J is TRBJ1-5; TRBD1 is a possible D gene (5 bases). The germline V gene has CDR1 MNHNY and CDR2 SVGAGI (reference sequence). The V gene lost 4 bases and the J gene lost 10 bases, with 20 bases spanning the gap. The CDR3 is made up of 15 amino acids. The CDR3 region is CASSSMGQGEEPQHF. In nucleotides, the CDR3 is TGTGCCAGCAGTTCAATGGGCCAGGGCGAGGAACCCCAGCATTTT.

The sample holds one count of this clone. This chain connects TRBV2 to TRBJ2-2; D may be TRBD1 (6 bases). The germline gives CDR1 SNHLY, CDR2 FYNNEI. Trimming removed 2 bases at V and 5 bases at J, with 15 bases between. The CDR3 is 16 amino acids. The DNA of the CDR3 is TGTGCCAGCAGTGAAATGGGGGCGGAGCTTACCGGGGAGCTGTTTTTT. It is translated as CASSEMGAELTGELFF.

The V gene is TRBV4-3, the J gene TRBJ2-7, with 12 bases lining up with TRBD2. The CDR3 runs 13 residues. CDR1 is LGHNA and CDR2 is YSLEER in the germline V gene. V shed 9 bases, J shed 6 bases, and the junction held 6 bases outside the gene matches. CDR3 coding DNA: TGCGCCAGGACTCTAGCGGGAGGGCCCGAGCAGTACTTC. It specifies CARTLAGGPEQYF.

The CDR3 region has the DNA TGTGCCAGTCGGTGGGTGTATGGCTACACCTTC. The encoded protein is CASRWVYGYTF. The chain carries TRBV28 and TRBJ1-2, with D uncertain. This CDR3 has 11 residues. Germline V lookup: CDR1 MDHEN, CDR2 SYDVKM. V was pared by 9 bases and J by 5 bases, with 10 bases between.

CDR3 nucleotide sequence: TGTGCCAGCAGCCCGGGTCCGAGCTACGAGCAGTACTTC. This translates into CASSPGPSYEQYF. This rearrangement joins TRBV6-6 to TRBJ2-7, with D uncertain. Germline V gene data show CDR1 as MNHNY and CDR2 as SVGAGI (reference sequence). The CDR3 contains 13 residues. V was pared by 6 bases and J by 3 bases, with 12 bases between.

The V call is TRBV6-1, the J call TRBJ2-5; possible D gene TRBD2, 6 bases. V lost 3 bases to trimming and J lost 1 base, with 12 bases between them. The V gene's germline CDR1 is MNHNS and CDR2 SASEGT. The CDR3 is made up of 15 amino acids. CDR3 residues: CASSETGGTQETQYF. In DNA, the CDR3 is TGTGCCAGCAGTGAGACGGGCGGGACCCAAGAGACCCAGTACTTC.

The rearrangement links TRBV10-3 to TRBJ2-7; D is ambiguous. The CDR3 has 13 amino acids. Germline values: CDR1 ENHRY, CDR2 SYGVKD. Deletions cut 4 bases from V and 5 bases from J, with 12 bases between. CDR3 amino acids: CAISVGESNEQYF. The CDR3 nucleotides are TGTGCCATCAGTGTGGGTGAGAGTAACGAGCAGTACTTC.

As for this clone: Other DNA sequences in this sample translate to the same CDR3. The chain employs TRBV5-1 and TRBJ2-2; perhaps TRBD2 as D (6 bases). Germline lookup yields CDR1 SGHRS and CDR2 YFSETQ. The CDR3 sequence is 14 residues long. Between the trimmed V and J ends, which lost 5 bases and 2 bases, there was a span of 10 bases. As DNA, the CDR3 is TGCGCCAGCAGTACCGGGGGTAACACCGGGGAGCTGTTTTTT. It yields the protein CASSTGGNTGELFF.